These 6 T cell receptor beta chains were sequenced from one sample in a study of shared clonotypes between healthy human individuals. The method was immunoSEQ multiplex PCR; TCRdb's version includes in-frame clones alone and lacks a portion of them. The table lists approximately 2,000,000 clones, just under 95% of them singletons. Sequenced material: naive CD4+ T cells from PBMCs. As to subset: CD45RA+ positively selected. These receptor sequences come from a man younger than 30 in good health. Some clones in this sample may be carry-over from other donors' samples.

The J gene is TRBJ1-1, the V gene TRBV6-1, with D possibly being TRBD1 (6 bases). CDR1 and CDR2 (germline): MNHNS, SASEGT. V shed 4 bases and J shed 1 base, with 7 bases lying between them. The length of the CDR3 is 13 residues. The CDR3 reads CASSATGNTEAFF. The CDR3 DNA is TGTGCCAGCAGTGCGACAGGGAACACTGAAGCTTTCTTT.

This chain joins TRBV18 and TRBJ2-3; no definite D call. Trimming cost V 4 bases and J 4 bases, with 9 bases left between them. The germline V gene encodes CDR1 KGHSH and CDR2 LQKENI. This CDR3 has 13 amino acids. The CDR3 nucleotides are TGTGCCAGCTCACTACAATCCCCAGATACGCAGTATTTT. As protein: CASSLQSPDTQYF.

CDR3 in amino acids: CASSSDRGRNEAFF. CDR3 coding DNA: TGTGCCAGCAGCTCGGACAGGGGGCGCAATGAAGCTTTCTTT. This rearrangement joins TRBV7-3 to TRBJ1-1, with 11 bases matching TRBD1. V lost 4 bases, J lost 7 bases, and 5 bases stayed unmatched. This CDR3 has 14 residues. The germline CDR1 and CDR2 sequences are SGHTA and FQGTGA.

The chain carries TRBV5-6 and TRBJ2-5, with 9 bases fitting TRBD1. Germline assignment: CDR1 SGHDT and CDR2 YYEEEE. The CDR3 is 14 residues long. The ends lost 4 bases at V and 6 bases at J; junction bases unmatched: 7. CDR3 nucleotide sequence: TGTGCCAGCAGCACCCAACAGGGGGCAAAGACCCAGTACTTC. Encoded protein: CASSTQQGAKTQYF.

The chain recombines TRBV28 with TRBJ1-2; 10 bases align to TRBD1. CDR1 and CDR2 (germline): MDHEN, SYDVKM. After removal of 4 bases from V and 0 bases from J, the junction contained 8 bases not matched to a gene. The CDR3 length is 17 residues. CDR3 amino acids: CASSSPTGGKANYGYTF. The DNA for the CDR3 is TGTGCCAGCAGTTCCCCGACAGGGGGCAAAGCTAACTATGGCTACACCTTC.

The genes are TRBV7-3 and TRBJ2-2; 7 bases fit TRBD2. The V gene end was trimmed by 2 bases and the J gene end by 3 bases; junction bases not matched to a gene: 9. Germline CDR1 and CDR2: SGHTA and FQGTGA. The CDR3 consists of 17 residues. The CDR3 nucleotides read TGTGCCAGCAGCTTAGGGGCTAGCGGAAAACACACCGGGGAGCTGTTTTTT. Amino acids: CASSLGASGKHTGELFF.